The 15 T cell receptor beta chains below were found in one sample sequenced in a study of T cell responses to AZD1222 COVID-19 vaccine. Repertoires were generated with immunoSEQ multiplex PCR, while TCRdb's copy carries only in-frame clones and drops some. This sample has approximately 110,000 clones, with 88% found just once. The specimen was peripheral blood, collected on day 0 of AZD1222 vaccination. The receptors derive from an adult in good health.

J is TRBJ2-2 and V is TRBV19; D might be TRBD1 (6 bases). This CDR3 has 15 amino acids. Deletions cut 7 bases from V and 8 bases from J, with 20 bases between. Germline CDR1 reads LNHDA; CDR2 reads SQIVND (reference sequence). In nucleotides, the CDR3 is TGTGCCAGTACCCTCCGGGACACAGGCCTTGGGGAGCTGTTTTTT. It encodes CASTLRDTGLGELFF.

The genes are TRBV2 and TRBJ1-1; 9 bases fit TRBD1. Losses at the gene ends were 6 bases for V and 0 bases for J; bases not matched to a gene: 11. CDR1 and CDR2 (germline): SNHLY, FYNNEI. This CDR3 is 17 amino acids long. The CDR3 protein is CASRARQGGFMNTEAFF. CDR3 coding DNA: TGTGCCAGCAGAGCAAGACAGGGGGGGTTCATGAACACTGAAGCTTTCTTT.

The V gene is TRBV3-1 (or the pseudogene TRBV3-2), the J gene TRBJ2-5; D is possibly TRBD2 (5 bases). CDR1 is LGHDT and CDR2 is YNNKEL in the germline V gene (reference sequence). V was pared by 4 bases and J by 5 bases, with 8 bases between. CDR3 length: 12 residues. CDR3 in amino acids: CASSRGRETQYF. Here the CDR3 DNA reads TGTGCCAGCAGCCGCGGGCGGGAGACCCAGTACTTC.

This clone has a single count. This chain connects TRBV11-2 to TRBJ2-3; possibly TRBD2 for D (5 bases). V was shortened by 2 bases and J by 4 bases, with 7 bases between the two germline ends. Germline CDR1 and CDR2: SGHAT and FQNNGV. This CDR3 spans 13 amino acids. DNA of the CDR3: TGTGCCAGCAGCTTAAGCGGTCCAGATACGCAGTATTTT. Protein: CASSLSGPDTQYF.

The genes are TRBV28 and TRBJ1-2, with 9 bases lining up with TRBD1. V dropped 5 bases and J dropped 8; count of bases not matched to a gene: 9. CDR1 MDHEN and CDR2 SYDVKM come from the germline V gene. The CDR3 has 14 amino acids. CDR3: CASSDGQGTLGYTF. CDR3 nucleotides: TGTGCCAGCAGTGACGGACAGGGGACCTTGGGCTACACCTTC.

A single count supports this clone. The J gene is TRBJ1-1, the V gene TRBV6-5; tentative D call: TRBD1 (6 bases). With 4 bases removed from V and 4 bases from J, the gap between germline ends came to 16 bases. This CDR3 has 15 amino acids. In germline, CDR1 is MNHEY, CDR2 SVGAGI. CDR3 sequence (DNA): TGTGCCAGCAGTTGGAACAGGGAGTTGCGCACTGAAGCTTTCTTT. It specifies CASSWNRELRTEAFF.

The rearrangement uses TRBV6-2 or TRBV6-3 and TRBJ1-1; D possibly corresponds to TRBD1 (5 bases). The germline gives CDR1 MNHEY, CDR2 SVGEGT. Trimming took 0 bases from V and 8 from J, leaving 10 bases between them. The CDR3 has 13 amino acids. CDR3 DNA sequence: TGTGCCAGCAGTTACTCGGGGACGTCGGAAGCTTTCTTT. Translated, it gives CASSYSGTSEAFF.

The chain recombines TRBV10-3 with TRBJ2-2; D ambiguous. Germline loops: CDR1 ENHRY, CDR2 SYGVKD. This CDR3 has 12 residues. V was clipped by 0 bases and J by 8 bases, with 4 bases between them. The CDR3 loop reads CAISESSGELFF. CDR3 coding DNA: TGTGCCATCAGTGAGTCTTCGGGGGAGCTGTTTTTT.

The chain joins TRBV11-2 to TRBJ2-7, with a weak D call TRBD2 (6 bases). The length of the CDR3 is 16 residues. The V gene lost 0 bases and the J gene lost 0 bases, with 12 bases spanning the gap. Germline CDR1 reads SGHAT; CDR2 reads FQNNGV. CDR3: CASSLEGVGSSYEQYF. The CDR3 coding sequence is TGTGCCAGCAGCTTAGAGGGGGTCGGGAGCTCCTACGAGCAGTACTTC. The variable domain in full, with the rest retrieved from reference TRBV11-2 and TRBJ2-7, is EAGVAQSPRYKIIEKRQSVAFWCNPISGHATLYWYQQILGQGPKLLIQFQNNGVVDDSQLPKDRFSAERLKGVDSTLKIQPAKLEDSAVYLCASSLEGVGSSYEQYFGPGTRLTVT.

This chain links TRBV29-1 with TRBJ1-4; no firm D call. The germline V and J ends were trimmed by 4 bases and 3 bases, with 6 bases remaining between them. Germline loops: CDR1 SQVTM, CDR2 ANQGSEA. The CDR3 contains 12 residues. This CDR3 reads CSVGASNEKLFF. The CDR3 DNA sequence: TGCAGCGTTGGCGCCTCTAATGAAAAACTGTTTTTT.

The V and J genes are TRBV28 and TRBJ1-4; D is perhaps TRBD1 (5 bases). Trimming left V 6 bases short and J 7 bases short, with 12 bases between. CDR3 length: 13 amino acids. From germline, CDR1 is MDHEN and CDR2 SYDVKM. The CDR3 DNA reads TGTGCCAGCAGCTGGGGAGGGGCTGAAAAACTGTTTTTT. It is translated as CASSWGGAEKLFF.

The chain joins TRBV5-1 to TRBJ1-3; TRBD1 agrees at 7 bases. Per germline, CDR1 SGHRS and CDR2 YFSETQ. The CDR3 has 15 residues. V lost 2 bases, J lost 3 bases, and 5 bases stayed unmatched. This CDR3 is CASSFSGGGGNTIYF. The CDR3 coding sequence is TGCGCCAGCAGCTTTTCAGGGGGTGGTGGAAACACCATATATTTT. The variable domain in full, completed from reference TRBV5-1 and TRBJ1-3, reads KAGVTQTPRYLIKTRGQQVTLSCSPISGHRSVSWYQQTPGQGLQFLFEYFSETQRNKGNFPGRFSGRQFSNSRSEMNVSTLELGDSALYLCASSFSGGGGNTIYFGEGSWLTVV.

The V call is TRBV7-9, the J call TRBJ1-1; 9 positions match TRBD1. Germline lookup yields CDR1 SEHNR and CDR2 FQNEAQ (reference sequence). CDR3 length: 14 residues. J gave up 6 bases and V 3 bases, and 5 bases lay outside the gene matches. CDR3 loop: CASSFGQGLPEAFF. DNA for the CDR3: TGTGCCAGCAGCTTTGGACAGGGGTTACCTGAAGCTTTCTTT.

J is TRBJ2-7 and V is TRBV27; tentative D call: TRBD2 (6 bases). Trimming left V 6 bases short and J 0 bases short, with 12 bases between. Per the germline V gene, CDR1 is MNHEY and CDR2 is SMNVEV (reference sequence). This CDR3 comprises 14 residues. The CDR3 sequence is CASSGGVSSYEQYF. The CDR3 DNA is TGTGCCAGCAGCGGCGGGGTTAGCTCCTACGAGCAGTACTTC.

This clone was counted a single time. The genes are TRBV6-6 and TRBJ1-2; 9 nucleotides align to TRBD1. Germline assignment: CDR1 MNHNY and CDR2 SVGAGI (reference sequence). The CDR3 totals 15 residues. V was clipped by 5 bases and J by 5 bases; unmatched bases: 9. The CDR3 bases are TGTGCCAGCAGTGATCCGGGACAGGGAAATTATGGCTACACCTTC. Translating gives CASSDPGQGNYGYTF.